Listed below are T cell receptor beta chains from one sample, sequenced in a study of shared clonotypes between healthy human individuals. Sequencing used immunoSEQ multiplex PCR; TCRdb keeps in-frame clones, though not all of them. The repertoire has more than 1,200,000 clones, 98% of them found once; the top ten carry around 0.33%. The sequencing sample was made of naive CD4+ T cells sorted from blood. The receptors stem from a man aged 25 to 40 in good health. CDR3s include the opening cysteine and the closing phenylalanine or tryptophan. D genes are given only for firm matches. Some rows have no size entry. The others give once, few or many, or a class for an expanded clone.

>TRBV29-1|.|.|TRBJ2-7
CSGGGAGEDQYF
TGCAGCGGCGGCGGGGCAGGGGAAGACCAGTACTTC
>TRBV5-1|.|.|TRBJ2-5
CASSLGASGETQYF
TGCGCCAGCAGCTTGGGGGCCTCAGGAGAGACCCAGTACTTC
>TRBV7-3|.|.|TRBJ2-7
CASSFTRTHEQYF
TGTGCCAGCAGCTTTACCAGAACCCACGAGCAGTACTTC
>TRBV28|.|.|TRBJ2-3
CASSSRRRDTQYF
TGTGCCAGCAGTTCACGACGCAGGGATACGCAGTATTTT
>TRBV6-1|TRBD2|.|TRBJ2-7
CASVLAGEYEQYF
TGTGCCAGCGTCCTAGCGGGGGAATACGAGCAGTACTTC
>TRBV5-4|TRBD1|.|TRBJ1-1
CASSSPGQGNTEAFF
TGTGCCAGCAGCTCTCCGGGACAGGGAAACACTGAAGCTTTCTTT
>TRBV9|TRBD1|.|TRBJ2-7
CASSVGIGSGGASHEQYF
TGTGCCAGCAGCGTAGGCATTGGGTCAGGGGGCGCTTCCCACGAGCAGTACTTC
>TRBV6-1|TRBD1|once|TRBJ1-5
CASSRTGVDQPQHF
TGTGCCAGCAGTAGGACAGGGGTGGATCAGCCCCAGCATTTT
>TRBV11-3|.|.|TRBJ2-2
CASSLDPRTSMAGELFF
TGTGCCAGCAGCTTAGATCCTAGAACTAGTATGGCCGGGGAGCTGTTTTTT
>TRBV2|.|.|TRBJ2-1
CASSEIRVAGGNEQFF
TGTGCCAGCAGTGAGATAAGGGTAGCTGGAGGGAATGAGCAGTTCTTC
>TRBV6-6|TRBD1|.|TRBJ2-5
CASTHGEDRVETQYF
TGTGCCAGCACACACGGGGAGGACAGGGTAGAGACCCAGTACTTC
>TRBV7-7|.|.|TRBJ2-1
CASSLIRGEEQFF
TGTGCTAGCAGCCTAATCAGAGGGGAGGAGCAGTTCTTC
>TRBV11-2|.|once|TRBJ2-3
CASSLGTANTDTQYF
TGTGCCAGCAGCTTGGGAACAGCTAACACAGATACGCAGTATTTT
>TRBV28|TRBD2|.|TRBJ2-7
CASSLPGLAAYEQYF
TGTGCCAGCAGTTTACCGGGACTAGCGGCCTACGAGCAGTACTTC
>TRBV19|TRBD2|.|TRBJ2-1
CASSIDGLAGGDEQFF
TGTGCCAGTAGTATAGACGGGCTAGCGGGAGGCGATGAGCAGTTCTTC
>TRBV12-1|.|.|TRBJ2-3
CASSFVLPSTDTQYF
TGTGCCAGCAGCTTTGTACTGCCTTCCACAGATACGCAGTATTTT
>TRBV5-1|.|.|TRBJ1-1
CASSLGLQGGDTEAFF
TGCGCCAGCAGCTTGGGATTGCAGGGAGGGGACACTGAAGCTTTCTTT
>TRBV5-6|TRBD2|.|TRBJ2-3
CATRLAGDSDTQYF
TGTGCCACCAGACTAGCGGGAGATTCGGATACGCAGTATTTT
>TRBV5-4|.|once|TRBJ2-5
CASSSHWGETQYF
TGTGCCAGCAGCAGCCATTGGGGGGAGACCCAGTACTTC
>TRBV18|TRBD1|.|TRBJ2-7
CASSPGQGRSYEQYF
TGTGCCAGCTCACCCGGACAGGGCCGATCCTACGAGCAGTACTTC
>TRBV19|.|.|TRBJ1-4
CASSSRGADNEKLFF
TGTGCCAGCTCATCACGCGGGGCCGATAATGAAAAACTGTTTTTT
>TRBV27|TRBD1|.|TRBJ2-5
CASSQKGRGQGETQYF
TGTGCCAGCAGTCAAAAGGGCAGGGGGCAAGGAGAGACCCAGTACTTC
>TRBV7-9|.|.|TRBJ1-4
CASRSKTGEKLFF
TGTGCCAGCAGAAGTAAGACAGGTGAAAAACTGTTTTTT
>TRBV20-1|.|.|TRBJ2-7
CSAGGFEQYF
TGCAGTGCTGGGGGTTTCGAGCAGTACTTC
>TRBV27|.|.|TRBJ2-2
CASSLSGTNTGELFF
TGTGCCAGCAGTTTAAGCGGAACGAACACCGGGGAGCTGTTTTTT
>TRBV18|.|.|TRBJ2-1
CASSPFTGPDNEQFF
TGTGCCAGCTCACCATTTACAGGGCCTGACAATGAGCAGTTCTTC
>TRBV5-5|.|.|TRBJ1-3
CASSKTWGNTIYF
TGTGCCAGCAGCAAAACGTGGGGAAACACCATATATTTT
>TRBV4-2|TRBD2|.|TRBJ2-5
CASSLFSSGPQETQYF
TGTGCCAGCAGCCTATTCTCTAGCGGACCCCAAGAGACCCAGTACTTC
>TRBV28|.|.|TRBJ2-1
CASRRPGDEQFF
TGTGCCAGCAGGCGACCAGGGGATGAGCAGTTCTTC